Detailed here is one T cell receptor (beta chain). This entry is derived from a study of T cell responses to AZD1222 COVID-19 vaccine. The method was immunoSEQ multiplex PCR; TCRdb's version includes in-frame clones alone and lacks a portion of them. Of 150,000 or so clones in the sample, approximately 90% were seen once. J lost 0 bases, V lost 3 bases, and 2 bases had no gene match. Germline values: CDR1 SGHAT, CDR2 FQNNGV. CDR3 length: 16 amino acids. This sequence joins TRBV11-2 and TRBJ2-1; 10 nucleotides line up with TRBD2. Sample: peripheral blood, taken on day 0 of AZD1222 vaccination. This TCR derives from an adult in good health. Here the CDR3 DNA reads TGTGCCAGCAGCTTGAGCGGGAGGGCCTCCTACAATGAGCAGTTCTTC. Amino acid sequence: CASSLSGRASYNEQFF.